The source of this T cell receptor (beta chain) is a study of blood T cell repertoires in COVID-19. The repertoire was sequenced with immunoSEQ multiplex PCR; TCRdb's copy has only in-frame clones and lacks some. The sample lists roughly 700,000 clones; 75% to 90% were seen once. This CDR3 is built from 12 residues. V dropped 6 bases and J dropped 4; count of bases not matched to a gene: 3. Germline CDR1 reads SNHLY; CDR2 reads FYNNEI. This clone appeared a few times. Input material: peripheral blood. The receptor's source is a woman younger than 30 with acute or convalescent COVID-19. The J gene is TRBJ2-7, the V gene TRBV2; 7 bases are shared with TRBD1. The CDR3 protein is CASSPTGYEQYF. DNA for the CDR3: TGTGCCAGCAGCCCGACAGGGTACGAGCAGTACTTC. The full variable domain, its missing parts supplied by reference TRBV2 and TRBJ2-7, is EPEVTQTPSHQVTQMGQEVILRCVPISNHLYFYWYRQILGQKVEFLVSFYNNEISEKSEIFDDQFSVERPDGSNFTLKIRSTKLEDSAMYFCASSPTGYEQYFGPGTRLTVT.